The clone carrying this T cell receptor (beta chain) was picked up many times. The antigen is undetermined. The germline V gene encodes CDR1 SGHTA and CDR2 FQGNSA. This CDR3 is built from 12 residues. V was clipped by 1 base and J by 4 bases, with 4 bases between them. The record originates from a study of T cells after yellow fever vaccination. Study-wide points: Peak timing came faster in the weaker secondary response, day 5 versus 15.

TCRdb re-derived calls from the 5' RACE reads in MiXCR, one entry per CDR3 protein. The sample has about 210,000 distinct CDR3 sequences, 2.5% to 3.5% seen once. The sequencing here drew on CD4+ T cells sorted from PBMCs, taken 10 days after the yellow fever booster vaccination. The chain recombines TRBV7-2 with TRBJ1-2, with unresolved D. This TCR was sampled from a man younger than 30 who received the YFV17D yellow fever vaccine. Written as DNA, the CDR3 is TGTGCCAGCAGCTTAGACAGCTATGGCTACACCTTC. It translates to CASSLDSYGYTF.